This is a list of T cell receptor beta chains from one sample in a study of T-cell memory formation after mild COVID-19. TCRdb recomputed calls from the 5' RACE reads with MiXCR, one row per CDR3 protein. The repertoire holds some 210,000 distinct CDR3 sequences, roughly a tenth seen once, with just over 3% in the top ten. The source material was PBMCs or a T cell subset sorted from them (not recorded which). Receptors were obtained from a man between 18 and 29 years old who had mild COVID-19 (a few samples of this study predate the infection). Cell type and time point are not known. The CDR3 runs from the conserved cysteine through the conserved F or W. Fields, in order: D gene, clone size, J gene, V gene, CDR3 protein, CDR3 DNA. D genes are given only for firm matches. Not every row has a clone size; where given, it reads once, few, many or a size class.

>TRBD2|many|TRBJ2-3|TRBV18
CASSPSGGATDTQYF
TGTGCCAGCTCACCGAGCGGGGGGGCCACAGATACGCAGTATTTT
>.|.|TRBJ1-2|TRBV19
CASKVTGGDGYTF
TGTGCCAGTAAGGTAACAGGCGGGGATGGCTACACCTTC
>.|many|TRBJ2-5|TRBV7-9
CASSFMKTQYF
TGTGCCAGCAGCTTTATGAAGACCCAGTACTTC
>.|.|TRBJ2-5|TRBV6-5
CASGAETQYF
TGTGCCAGCGGTGCGGAGACCCAGTACTTC
>.|.|TRBJ1-1|TRBV27
CASSLGLRAFF
TGTGCCAGCAGTTTAGGGTTGAGAGCTTTCTTT
>.|.|TRBJ2-7|TRBV30
CAWSEPHYEQYF
TGTGCCTGGAGTGAGCCTCACTACGAGCAGTACTTC
>.|few|TRBJ2-5|TRBV7-9
CASSPSWGETQYF
TGTGCCAGCAGCCCTTCCTGGGGGGAGACCCAGTACTTC
>.|.|TRBJ2-3|TRBV18
CASSPGARGLRVTRHADTQYF
TGTGCCAGCTCACCGGGCGCCCGGGGCCTTCGTGTGACTAGACACGCAGATACGCAGTATTTT
>.|few|TRBJ1-1|TRBV5-4
CASSLVRGGDTEAFF
TGTGCCAGCAGCTTGGTGAGGGGCGGGGACACTGAAGCTTTCTTT
>.|.|TRBJ2-3|TRBV4-2
CASSQDLAADTQYF
TGTGCCAGCAGCCAAGATTTGGCAGCCGATACGCAGTATTTT
>.|many|TRBJ2-6|TRBV12-3/TRBV12-4
CASSFGSGANVLTF
TGTGCCAGCAGTTTCGGGTCTGGGGCCAACGTCCTGACTTTC
>TRBD2|few|TRBJ2-5|TRBV5-1
CASSGIAGVETQYF
TGCGCCAGCAGCGGCATAGCGGGGGTCGAGACCCAGTACTTC
>.|.|TRBJ2-1|TRBV20-1
CSALTPNWGEQFF
TGCAGTGCCTTGACCCCAAACTGGGGGGAGCAGTTCTTC
>TRBD1|.|TRBJ1-6|TRBV16
CASSLGTVHQQLGSTNSPLHF
TGTGCCAGCAGTCTAGGGACAGTCCACCAACAATTGGGATCGACTAATTCACCCCTCCACTTT
>.|few|TRBJ2-2|TRBV28
CASKRKGTRTGELFF
TGTGCCAGCAAACGCAAGGGTACCCGGACCGGGGAGCTGTTTTTT
>.|many|TRBJ2-5|TRBV30
CAWSIQGVVTQYF
TGTGCCTGGAGTATCCAAGGGGTTGTGACCCAGTACTTC
>.|.|TRBJ2-3|TRBV20-1
CSAPSRRSINTDTQYF
TGCAGTGCTCCCTCGAGGCGGAGCATAAACACAGATACGCAGTATTTT
>.|.|TRBJ2-3|TRBV10-3
CAISESTKSTDTQYF
TGTGCCATCAGTGAGTCGACGAAGAGCACAGATACGCAGTATTTT
>.|.|TRBJ2-7|TRBV27
CASRRLGAGRYEQYF
TGTGCCAGCCGAAGACTGGGAGCGGGTCGCTACGAGCAGTACTTC
>.|.|TRBJ2-4|TRBV18
CASSPGEENIQYF
TGTGCCAGCTCACCGGGGGAGGAAAACATTCAGTACTTC
>.|.|TRBJ1-1|TRBV5-1
CASTPGRETEAFF
TGCGCCAGTACCCCGGGGAGGGAGACTGAAGCTTTCTTT
>.|many|TRBJ2-5|TRBV20-1
CSARATGWRETQYF
TGCAGTGCTAGAGCGACCGGGTGGCGGGAGACCCAGTACTTC
>TRBD1|few|TRBJ1-4|TRBV29-1
CSAPGTDNEKLFF
TGCAGCGCTCCCGGGACAGATAATGAAAAACTGTTTTTT